A selection of T cell receptor beta chains follows, all from one sample in a study of blood T cell repertoires in COVID-19. TCRdb keeps only in-frame clones here, not all; method: immunoSEQ multiplex PCR. This table has fewer than 450,000 clones, 80% to 90% appearing once. Sample: peripheral blood. The receptors shown here come from a woman between 50 and 59 years old with COVID-19, enrolled during active disease. The CDR3 runs from the conserved cysteine through the conserved F or W. The D gene is left open where the match is weak. Clone sizes are given selectively: once, few, many, or a class where the clone is expanded.

j_call d_call clone_size v_call cdr3_nt cdr3_aa
TRBJ2-1 TRBD1 - TRBV20-1 TGCAGTGCTAGTGGCAGGGGGCAGATAAATGAGCAGTTCTTC CSASGRGQINEQFF
TRBJ2-2 TRBD2 - TRBV5-1 TGCGCCAGCAGCTTCGCGGGAGCCAACACCGGGGAGCTGTTTTTT CASSFAGANTGELFF
TRBJ1-1 - - TRBV20-1 TGCAGTGCTGAACCAGACAGACAAGCTTTCTTT CSAEPDRQAFF
TRBJ2-7 - many TRBV3-1/TRBV3-2 TGTGCCAGCAGCCAAGCCAGATTCGGGTACTCCTACGAGCAGTACTTC CASSQARFGYSYEQYF
TRBJ2-3 TRBD1 - TRBV11-1 TGTGCCAGCAGCCGGGACAGGGGGTTTGAAGATACGCAGTATTTT CASSRDRGFEDTQYF
TRBJ2-7 - - TRBV27 TGTGCCAGCAGTTTGAACAGGGTAGGATCCTACGAGCAGTACTTC CASSLNRVGSYEQYF
TRBJ1-1 TRBD1 once TRBV18 TGTGCCAGCTCACCAATTGACAGGGGAAACACTGAAGCTTTCTTT CASSPIDRGNTEAFF
TRBJ2-7 - - TRBV27 TGTGCCAGCAGTAATAGGGGCCTTAACGAGCAGTACTTC CASSNRGLNEQYF
TRBJ1-4 TRBD1 - TRBV7-9 TGTGCCAGCAGCCTAAACCCGGGACAGACGAATGAAAAACTGTTTTTT CASSLNPGQTNEKLFF
TRBJ2-1 TRBD2 - TRBV6-1 TGTGCCAGCAGTGAATCTATACTAGCGGCGTCCTACAATGAGCAGTTCTTC CASSESILAASYNEQFF